The present T cell receptor beta chain was sequenced within a study of monozygotic twins with inflammatory bowel disease. Whole-study results and caveats: Healthy co-twins had higher TCRbeta inverse Simpson diversity than their IBD twins.

The CDR3 spans 14 residues. Germline CDR1 ENHRY, CDR2 SYGVKD. As concerns this clonotype: Its antigen remains unidentified.

TCRdb reworked the 5' RACE reads into one entry per CDR3 protein, no DNA. This sample's clone table lists 150,000 to 200,000 distinct CDR3 sequences. Sequencing was done on a sample of blood. The J gene is TRBJ2-5, the V gene TRBV10-3; TCRdb picks TRBD1, but there is no DNA to check that call. The receptor's source is a human donor with ulcerative colitis or Crohn's disease, or a healthy co-twin of an affected twin (not recorded which). The CDR3 region is CAIRKGQNQETQYF.